The next 28 T cell receptor beta chains were all read from a single sample in a study of OX40 agonist ivuxolimab in advanced cancers. Here immunoSEQ multiplex PCR was the method, and the copy in TCRdb shows in-frame clones only, minus some. This table holds roughly 50,000 clones, roughly 87% found once. The sequences come from CD4+ or CD8+ T cells sorted from blood, collected in a trial of the OX40 agonist ivuxolimab. All receptors derive from an adult with an advanced solid tumor such as melanoma, head and neck, liver or kidney cancer.

V usage is TRBV27 and J usage is TRBJ1-5; D possibly corresponds to TRBD1 (6 bases). Between the trimmed V and J ends, which lost 1 base and 0 bases, there was a span of 7 bases. Germline V gene lookup returns CDR1 MNHEY and CDR2 SMNVEV (reference sequence). The CDR3 contains 15 residues. CDR3 protein: CASSLYRDSNQPQHF. CDR3 bases: TGTGCCAGCAGTTTATACAGGGATAGCAATCAGCCCCAGCATTTT.

The genes are TRBV7-9 and TRBJ1-5; 8 bases are shared with TRBD1. CDR3 size: 15 residues. The trim removed 5 bases at V and 3 bases at J, leaving 6 bases unmatched. The V gene's germline CDR1 is SEHNR and CDR2 FQNEAQ (reference sequence). The CDR3 nucleotides are TGTGCCAGCAGCCCCGGACAGGGTGACAATCAGCCCCAGCATTTT. Translation: CASSPGQGDNQPQHF.

This clone was seen a single time. This chain joins TRBV13 and TRBJ2-1, with TRBD1 matching 7 bases. The ends lost 5 bases at V and 6 bases at J; junction bases unmatched: 13. CDR3 length: 16 residues. In germline, CDR1 is PRHDT, CDR2 FYEKMQ (reference sequence). CDR3 sequence reads: CASSLSGGERFNEQFF. Here the CDR3 DNA reads TGTGCCAGCAGCCTTTCAGGGGGAGAACGTTTCAATGAGCAGTTCTTC.

The chain employs TRBV7-8 and TRBJ2-7, with D possibly matching TRBD1 (6 bases). Trimming took 4 bases from V and 2 from J, leaving 15 bases between them. The CDR3 sequence is 15 residues long. The germline CDR1 and CDR2 sequences are SGHVS and FQNEAQ. CDR3 protein: CASSSGRGNPYEQYF. CDR3 bases: TGTGCCAGCAGCTCCGGAAGGGGGAACCCCTACGAGCAGTACTTC.

The chain recombines TRBV30 with TRBJ1-2, with 7 bases aligning to TRBD1. This CDR3 spans 10 amino acids. J was trimmed by 8 bases and V by 8 bases; bases with no gene match: 5. Germline loops: CDR1 GTSNPN, CDR2 SVGIG (reference sequence). The chain's CDR3 is CAGTVRGYTF. The CDR3 nucleotides are TGTGCCGGGACAGTACGAGGCTACACCTTC.

This rearrangement joins TRBV6-1 to TRBJ1-1, with D possibly TRBD1 on 5 matching bases. Germline CDR1 is MNHNS and CDR2 is SASEGT. The CDR3 extends over 13 amino acids. Trimming removed 6 bases at V and 1 base at J, with 9 bases between. CDR3 DNA sequence: TGTGCCAGCAGCCCTACAGGGAACACTGAAGCTTTCTTT. Amino acid sequence: CASSPTGNTEAFF.

V gene TRBV27 combines with J gene TRBJ1-2; 7 positions match TRBD1. CDR3 length equals 14 residues. Germline-derived CDR1 and CDR2 are MNHEY and SMNVEV (reference sequence). With V trimmed by 6 bases and J by 6 bases, 10 bases remained unmatched. As DNA, the CDR3 is TGTGCCAGCAGGGGGCAGGGGGTTATCGATGGCTACACCTTC. Its translation is CASRGQGVIDGYTF.

The chain uses TRBV9 and TRBJ2-1, with 7 bases fitting TRBD2. V lost 0 bases, J lost 9 bases, and 6 bases stayed unmatched. Germline CDR1 SGDLS, CDR2 YYNGEE. This CDR3 contains 14 residues. The CDR3 sequence is CASSVASQRGEQFF. The CDR3 region has the DNA TGTGCCAGCAGCGTAGCTTCCCAGCGGGGTGAGCAGTTCTTC.

This clone was detected only a few times. The genes are TRBV23-1 and TRBJ2-1; the D call may be TRBD1 or TRBD2 (5 bases each). TRBV23-1 has ORF status, its function being uncertain. V was pared by 3 bases and J by 0 bases, with 9 bases between. The CDR3 loop spans 15 amino acids. The CDR3 DNA reads TGCGCCAGCAGTCACGGGACCTGCTCCTACAATGAGCAGTTCTTC. Protein: CASSHGTCSYNEQFF.

The chain is built from TRBV5-1 and TRBJ2-3; D might be TRBD2 (6 bases). Trimming took off 2 bases at V and 1 base at J, with 11 bases between the two ends. There are 15 residues in the CDR3. CDR1 and CDR2 (germline): SGHRS, YFSETQ. The CDR3 here is CASSFGSGGTDTQYF. The CDR3 DNA is TGCGCCAGCAGCTTTGGCTCGGGGGGCACAGATACGCAGTATTTT.

The rearrangement links TRBV6-5 to TRBJ2-7; D ambiguous. Trimming left V 8 bases short and J 0 bases short, with 5 bases between. The CDR3 covers 11 residues. CDR1 is MNHEY, CDR2 SVGAGI, per germline. CDR3 region: CASAVSYEQYF. CDR3 DNA sequence: TGTGCCAGCGCCGTCTCCTACGAGCAGTACTTC.

The rearrangement uses TRBV7-2 and TRBJ2-7, with D perhaps assigned TRBD1 or TRBD2 (7 bases each). The CDR3 runs 15 residues. V lost 6 bases and J lost 2, with 17 bases in between. Per the germline V gene, CDR1 is SGHTA and CDR2 is FQGNSA. The CDR3 is CASSHQGGITYEQYF. In DNA form, the CDR3 reads TGTGCCAGCAGTCACCAGGGGGGGATTACCTACGAGCAGTACTTC.

The chain links TRBV9 to TRBJ2-5; 8 positions match TRBD2. The trim removed 3 bases at V and 5 bases at J, leaving 3 bases unmatched. In germline, CDR1 is SGDLS, CDR2 YYNGEE. This CDR3 spans 13 amino acids. CDR3 DNA: TGTGCCAGCAGCGACGGGAGGGAGGAGACCCAGTACTTC. This encodes CASSDGREETQYF.

The chain links TRBV19 to TRBJ2-1, with D tentatively TRBD2 (7 bases). Per germline, CDR1 LNHDA and CDR2 SQIVND (reference sequence). The CDR3 is made up of 15 amino acids. V lost 3 bases to trimming and J lost 4 bases, with 13 bases between them. The CDR3 nucleotides read TGTGCCAGTAGTATGTTGGGGGGGCGGTACAATGAGCAGTTCTTC. Translating it yields CASSMLGGRYNEQFF.

This clone was found once. The chain combines TRBV6-4 with TRBJ1-4, with D unresolved. This CDR3 has 15 residues. CDR1 is MRHNA and CDR2 is SNTAGT in the germline V gene. Trimming pared 8 bases from V and 0 bases from J, leaving 13 bases between. CDR3 bases: TGTGCCAGCCGAGAAACAGCTGCAACTAATGAAAAACTGTTTTTT. As protein: CASRETAATNEKLFF.

The table lists this clone with a count of one. The chain is built from TRBV7-9 and TRBJ2-1; 9 bases agree with TRBD1. Germline values: CDR1 SEHNR, CDR2 FQNEAQ (reference sequence). V gave up 2 bases and J gave up 8 bases; unmatched junction bases: 7. This CDR3 spans 15 amino acids. The CDR3 here is CASSLRTGVIDEQFF. CDR3 DNA: TGTGCCAGCAGCTTAAGGACAGGGGTTATCGATGAGCAGTTCTTC.

This clone was counted once. J is TRBJ1-1 and V is TRBV5-6; perhaps TRBD1 as D (5 bases). CDR1 SGHDT and CDR2 YYEEEE come from the germline V gene. This CDR3 contains 16 residues. V lost 3 bases, J lost 0 bases, and 15 bases lay in between. The CDR3 DNA is TGTGCCAGCAGCTGGGACCACAGAGTTTTGAACACTGAAGCTTTCTTT. It translates to CASSWDHRVLNTEAFF.

The chain combines TRBV19 with TRBJ2-7; D call uncertain. V was pared by 3 bases and J by 0 bases, with 9 bases between. Germline V gene data show CDR1 as LNHDA and CDR2 as SQIVND (reference sequence). CDR3 size: 14 residues. The CDR3 DNA reads as TGTGCCAGTAGTATGGTGTCGAACTCCTACGAGCAGTACTTC. Protein: CASSMVSNSYEQYF.

This chain joins TRBV5-1 and TRBJ2-7; 11 nucleotides align to TRBD1. This CDR3 contains 14 residues. The V segment lost 3 bases and the J segment 6 bases; nucleotides outside the gene matches: 5. Germline lookup yields CDR1 SGHRS and CDR2 YFSETQ. For the CDR3, the DNA is TGCGCCAGCAGCTACGGACAGGGGGCGGCCGAGCAGTACTTC. Translated, it gives CASSYGQGAAEQYF.

The chain is built from TRBV7-9 and TRBJ1-1; possible D gene TRBD1, 6 bases. Germline lookup yields CDR1 SEHNR and CDR2 FQNEAQ (reference sequence). The CDR3 sequence is 12 residues long. V dropped 5 bases and J dropped 5 bases, with 9 bases sitting between them. CDR3 DNA: TGTGCCAGCAGCGCCCAGGGGACTGAAGCTTTCTTT. It codes for CASSAQGTEAFF.

A few counts support this clone. The rearrangement links TRBV9 to TRBJ1-1; no clear D. The CDR3 is made up of 16 amino acids. Deletions cut 0 bases from V and 2 bases from J, with 14 bases between. Per germline, CDR1 SGDLS and CDR2 YYNGEE. Here the CDR3 reads CASSVAGWQSNTEAFF. In nucleotides, the CDR3 is TGTGCCAGCAGCGTAGCGGGGTGGCAGTCAAACACTGAAGCTTTCTTT.

The chain recombines TRBV19 with TRBJ2-7, with D perhaps matching TRBD1 (6 bases). Trimming removed 4 bases from V and 3 bases from J, with 10 bases in between. The CDR3 totals 13 residues. From germline, CDR1 is LNHDA and CDR2 SQIVND (reference sequence). The CDR3 region is CASSRDKFYEQYF. CDR3 nucleotides: TGTGCCAGTAGTAGGGACAAATTCTACGAGCAGTACTTC.

J is TRBJ1-2 and V is TRBV5-4, with D possibly TRBD1 on 5 matching bases. The ends were cut back, 4 bases at V and 8 bases at J, with 24 bases in the middle. The germline V gene encodes CDR1 SGHNT and CDR2 YYREEE (reference sequence). This CDR3 region has 16 residues. The CDR3 coding sequence is TGTGCCAGCAGCCCATTCGGCGCGCTGGCGGGGGAGGGCTACACCTTC. This sequence encodes CASSPFGALAGEGYTF. The complete variable domain, with remaining parts taken from reference TRBV5-4 and TRBJ1-2, reads ETGVTQSPTHLIKTRGQQVTLRCSSQSGHNTVSWYQQALGQGPQFIFQYYREEENGRGNFPPRFSGLQFPNYSSELNVNALELDDSALYLCASSPFGALAGEGYTFGSGTRLTVV.

The chain recombines TRBV15 with TRBJ1-1, with 8 bases aligning to TRBD1. The ends lost 1 base at V and 10 bases at J; junction bases unmatched: 11. Germline loops: CDR1 LNHNV, CDR2 YYDKDF (reference sequence). The CDR3 extends over 15 amino acids. CDR3 nucleotide sequence: TGTGCCACCAGCAGAGGTCAGGGGGCAAGTTCGCCAGCTTTCTTT. This gives the protein CATSRGQGASSPAFF.

The gene calls are TRBV11-2 and TRBJ2-2, with D possibly being TRBD2 (5 bases). There are 15 residues in the CDR3. The germline V gene encodes CDR1 SGHAT and CDR2 FQNNGV. V lost 8 bases and J lost 4, with 17 bases in between. The CDR3 reads CASSSRAEGTGELFF. The DNA of the CDR3 is TGTGCCAGCTCGAGTAGGGCAGAGGGCACCGGGGAGCTGTTTTTT.

The genes are TRBV6-5 and TRBJ2-2, with a possible D match to TRBD2 (6 bases). Deletions cut 5 bases from V and 7 bases from J, with 11 bases between. CDR3 length equals 13 residues. Germline CDR1 reads MNHEY; CDR2 reads SVGAGI. CDR3 in amino acids: CASSPRGSGELFF. Here the CDR3 DNA reads TGTGCCAGCAGTCCTCGGGGGAGCGGGGAGCTGTTTTTT.

The rearrangement uses TRBV6-1 and TRBJ1-1; D not resolved. There are 14 residues in the CDR3. V lost 1 base and J lost 1, with 7 bases in between. CDR1 MNHNS and CDR2 SASEGT come from the germline V gene. The CDR3 reads CASSEVAENTEAFF. The CDR3 coding sequence is TGTGCCAGCAGTGAAGTGGCAGAGAACACTGAAGCTTTCTTT.

V is TRBV5-4 and J is TRBJ2-1; possibly TRBD2 for D (5 bases). CDR1 is SGHNT, CDR2 YYREEE, per germline (reference sequence). V was pared by 0 bases and J by 5 bases, with 15 bases between. The CDR3 consists of 16 residues. The CDR3 DNA follows: TGTGCCAGCAGCTTGGATGCGGGTCCCCTCCACAATGAGCAGTTCTTC. It codes for CASSLDAGPLHNEQFF.